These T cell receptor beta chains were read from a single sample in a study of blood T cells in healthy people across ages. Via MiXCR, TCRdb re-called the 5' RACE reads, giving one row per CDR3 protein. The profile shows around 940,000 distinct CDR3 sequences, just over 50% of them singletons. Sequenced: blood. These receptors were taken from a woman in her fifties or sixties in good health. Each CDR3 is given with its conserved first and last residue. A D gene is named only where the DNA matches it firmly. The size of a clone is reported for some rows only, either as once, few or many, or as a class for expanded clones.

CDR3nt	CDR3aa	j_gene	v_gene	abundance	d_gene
TGTGCCAGCAGTTATCCCGGGGAGCTGTTTTTT	CASSYPGELFF	TRBJ2-2	TRBV6-2/TRBV6-3	few	NA
TGCACCAGCAGCCAAGGAAGGGAGACCCAGTACTTC	CTSSQGRETQYF	TRBJ2-5	TRBV4-1	NA	NA
TGTGCCAGCAGTGATTTTCTGAACACTGAAGCTTTCTTT	CASSDFLNTEAFF	TRBJ1-1	TRBV25-1	NA	NA
TGCAGTGCTAGGAGTGGGGACATAGCCTACGAGCAGTACTTC	CSARSGDIAYEQYF	TRBJ2-7	TRBV20-1	NA	NA
TGTGCCAGCAGTTTCCTGGACACAGATACGCAGTATTTT	CASSFLDTDTQYF	TRBJ2-3	TRBV12-3/TRBV12-4	few	NA
TGTGCCAGCAGTGAAAGGGGGTTAGGCTACAATGAGCAGTTCTTC	CASSERGLGYNEQFF	TRBJ2-1	TRBV6-4	few	NA
TGTGCCAGCAGCACATACAGGGGAACCGGGGAGCTGTTTTTT	CASSTYRGTGELFF	TRBJ2-2	TRBV5-5	NA	TRBD1
TGTGCCAGCAGTGAAGCGGGGACAGGGGAACCCTCCTACGAGCAGTACTTC	CASSEAGTGEPSYEQYF	TRBJ2-7	TRBV2	NA	TRBD1
TGTGCCAGCAGTTCCGGACGGACCGATAACTATGGCTACACCTTC	CASSSGRTDNYGYTF	TRBJ1-2	TRBV12-3/TRBV12-4	few	NA
TGCAGTGCTAGACCGAGATGGAACTACGAGCAGTACTTC	CSARPRWNYEQYF	TRBJ2-7	TRBV20-1	NA	NA
TGCGCCAGCGGTTCCAACTCCTACAATGAGCAGTTCTTC	CASGSNSYNEQFF	TRBJ2-1	TRBV5-1	NA	NA
TGTGCCGCGGAGAAGGGGTCGTTGCGCGAGCAGTACTTC	CAAEKGSLREQYF	TRBJ2-7	TRBV28	NA	NA
TGTGCCAGCGCCCGTGGGGGCTTAGGCCAAGAGACCCAGTACTTC	CASARGGLGQETQYF	TRBJ2-5	TRBV2	once	NA
TGTGCCAGCAGCGTACTTTGGCAGACGAATTTATCACCCCTCCACTTT	CASSVLWQTNLSPLHF	TRBJ1-6	TRBV9	NA	NA
TGTGCCAGCAGTCCCTCAGGGGGCGCGATCCTGTACGAGCAGTACTTC	CASSPSGGAILYEQYF	TRBJ2-7	TRBV27	NA	TRBD1
TGCAGCGTTGAAGACTTCAACTATGGCTACACCTTC	CSVEDFNYGYTF	TRBJ1-2	TRBV29-1	few	NA
TGTGCCAGCATGGTCGGGACCTACGAGCAGTACTTC	CASMVGTYEQYF	TRBJ2-7	TRBV6-2/TRBV6-3	few	NA
TGTGCCAGCAGTTACTATGGGCGGGGGACCAATTCACCCCTCCACTTT	CASSYYGRGTNSPLHF	TRBJ1-6	TRBV6-5	few	NA
TGTGCCAGCAGCCCGCGGGCGGGGATGAACACTGAAGCTTTCTTT	CASSPRAGMNTEAFF	TRBJ1-1	TRBV7-9	few	NA
TGTGCCAGCAGTGAACAATGGGGGTTGTCGCGGGAGCAGTACTTC	CASSEQWGLSREQYF	TRBJ2-7	TRBV6-1	NA	NA
TGTGCCAGCAGTTTATCAAGTCTGAGGGACAGGGGACACGAGCAGTACTTC	CASSLSSLRDRGHEQYF	TRBJ2-7	TRBV12-3/TRBV12-4	NA	TRBD1
TGTGCCAGCAGCTCCGGGTCCATTCCTCACGAGCAGTACTTC	CASSSGSIPHEQYF	TRBJ2-7	TRBV11-2	NA	NA